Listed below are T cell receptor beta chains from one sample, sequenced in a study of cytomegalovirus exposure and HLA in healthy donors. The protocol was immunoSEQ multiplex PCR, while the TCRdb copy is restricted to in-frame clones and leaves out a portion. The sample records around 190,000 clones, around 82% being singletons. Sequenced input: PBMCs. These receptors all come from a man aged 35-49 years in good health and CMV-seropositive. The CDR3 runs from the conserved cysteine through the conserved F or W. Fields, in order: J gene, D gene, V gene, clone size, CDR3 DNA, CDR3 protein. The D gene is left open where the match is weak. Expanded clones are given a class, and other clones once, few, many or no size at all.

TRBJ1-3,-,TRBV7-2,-,TGTGCCAGCAGCTCCACGACAGACTCTGGAAACACCATATATTTT,CASSSTTDSGNTIYF
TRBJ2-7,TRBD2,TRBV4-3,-,TGCGCCAGCAGCCAAGGTTCCGGGACTAGTTACGAGCAGTACTTC,CASSQGSGTSYEQYF
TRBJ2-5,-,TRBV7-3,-,TGTGCCAGCAGCCTCGGTGTAGCGGAGACCCAGTACTTC,CASSLGVAETQYF
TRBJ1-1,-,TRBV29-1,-,TGCAGCGTGTCAGGAACTTTCGGCGCTGAAGCTTTCTTT,CSVSGTFGAEAFF
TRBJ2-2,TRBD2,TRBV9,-,TGTGCCAGCAGGACTAGCGGGAGTAGCGGGGAGCTGTTTTTT,CASRTSGSSGELFF
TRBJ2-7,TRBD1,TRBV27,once,TGTGCCAGCAGCCCCCGGACAGGGGGCGACGAGCAGTACTTC,CASSPRTGGDEQYF
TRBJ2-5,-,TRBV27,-,TGTGCCAGCAGTTTATCGTATTTCGGGGAGACCCAGTACTTC,CASSLSYFGETQYF
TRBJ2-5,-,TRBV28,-,TGTGCCAGCAGTTCCCTCGTGGAGGGAATGGAGACCCAGTACTTC,CASSSLVEGMETQYF
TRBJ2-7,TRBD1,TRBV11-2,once,TGTGCCAGCAGCGTCAGGGGGCTAATCTACGAGCAGTACTTC,CASSVRGLIYEQYF
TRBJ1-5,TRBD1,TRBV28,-,TGTGCCAGCAGTTCACAGGGGGCACAGCCCCAGCATTTT,CASSSQGAQPQHF
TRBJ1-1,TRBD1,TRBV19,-,TGTGCCAGTTCTCCAGCCGGGACAGCGAACACTGAAGCTTTCTTT,CASSPAGTANTEAFF
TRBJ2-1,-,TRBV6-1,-,TGTGCCAGCAGAGTCGACGGGAACTACAATGAGCAGTTCTTC,CASRVDGNYNEQFF
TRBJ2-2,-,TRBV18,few,TGTGCCAGCTCACCACGGGCAGTGCTGGGCGGGGAGCTGTTTTTT,CASSPRAVLGGELFF
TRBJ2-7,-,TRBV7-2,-,TGTGCCAGCAGCTTAGAGGCGGGGAGCTCCTACGAGCAGTACTTC,CASSLEAGSSYEQYF
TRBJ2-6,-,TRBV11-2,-,TGTGCCAGCAGCCTCGGAGCGGATGGGGCCAACGTCCTGACTTTC,CASSLGADGANVLTF
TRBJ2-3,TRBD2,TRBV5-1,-,TGCGCCAGCAGCTTAGCGGGATTCCGTAGCACAGATACGCAGTATTTT,CASSLAGFRSTDTQYF
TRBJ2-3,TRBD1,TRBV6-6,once,TGTGCCAGCAGTTACTCCGGGACAGGCACAGATACGCAGTATTTT,CASSYSGTGTDTQYF
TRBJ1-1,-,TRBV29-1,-,TGCAGCGTTGATGTCGGGGAATCGGGAGCTTTCTTT,CSVDVGESGAFF
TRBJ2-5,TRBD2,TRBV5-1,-,TGCGCCAGCAGCTCGACGACTAGCGTTGGGCCCCAGTACTTC,CASSSTTSVGPQYF
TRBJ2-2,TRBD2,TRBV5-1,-,TGCGCCAGCAGCTCGGAACTAGCGGGAGTTTGGAACACCGGGGAGCTGTTTTTT,CASSSELAGVWNTGELFF
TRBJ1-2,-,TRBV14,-,TGTGTGCTACGGATACGAGGGTTCGACTATGGCTACACCTTC,CVLRIRGFDYGYTF
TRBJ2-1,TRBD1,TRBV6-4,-,TGTGCCAGCAGCTTGACAGGGAGCATAGGTGAGCAGTTCTTC,CASSLTGSIGEQFF
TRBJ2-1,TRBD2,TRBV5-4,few,TGTGCCAGCAGCTCCGGGACTAGCGGGTACAATGAGCAGTTCTTC,CASSSGTSGYNEQFF
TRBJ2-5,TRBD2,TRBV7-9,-,TGTGCCAGCAGCTTCCCGGGACTAGCGGGAGACGAGACCCAGTACTTC,CASSFPGLAGDETQYF
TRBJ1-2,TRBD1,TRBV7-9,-,TGTGCCAGCAGCTTAACTGGACAGGGGTTTGAAGATGGCTACACCTTC,CASSLTGQGFEDGYTF
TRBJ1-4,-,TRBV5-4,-,TGTGCCAGCAGCTTCCAGGGACTAGCAACTAATGAAAAACTGTTTTTT,CASSFQGLATNEKLFF
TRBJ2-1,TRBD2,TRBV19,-,TGTGCCAGTAGGCTACTAGCGGACGGCGGTGAGCAGTTCTTC,CASRLLADGGEQFF
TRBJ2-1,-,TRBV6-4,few,TGTGCCAGCAGTGGGGAGGCGGGCGGAGGTTTTGAGCAGTTCTTC,CASSGEAGGGFEQFF
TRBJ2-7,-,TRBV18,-,TGTGCCAGCTCACCACCGGCAGGGAAGGGCTACGAGCAGTACTTC,CASSPPAGKGYEQYF
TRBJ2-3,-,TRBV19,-,TGTGCCAGTAAAACGGCAGGTACAGATACGCAGTATTTT,CASKTAGTDTQYF
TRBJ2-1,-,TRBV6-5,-,TGTGCCAGCAGTTGGAAGATAGCGGTCCATTACAATGAGCAGTTCTTC,CASSWKIAVHYNEQFF
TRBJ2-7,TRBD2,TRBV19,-,TGTGCCAGTAGTATTCTAGCGGGAGTCTCCAACGAGCAGTACTTC,CASSILAGVSNEQYF
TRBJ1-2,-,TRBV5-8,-,TGTGCCAGCAGCTCAACCAGGGGAGCCCTTACCTATGGCTACACCTTC,CASSSTRGALTYGYTF
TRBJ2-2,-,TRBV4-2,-,TGTGCCAGCAGCCAAGCGAAGACTAGGGAAAGGACCGGGGAGCTGTTTTTT,CASSQAKTRERTGELFF
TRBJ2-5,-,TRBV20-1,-,TGCAGTGCTAGAGTTCAAGAGGCCCAGTACTTC,CSARVQEAQYF
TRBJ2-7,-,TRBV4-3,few,TGCGCCAGCAGCCAAGAACTTGGGCCTTACGAGCAGTACTTC,CASSQELGPYEQYF
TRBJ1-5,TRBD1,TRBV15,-,TGTGCCACCAGCAGTGGGGGGACAGGGGTCGGTAGCAATCAGCCCCAGCATTTT,CATSSGGTGVGSNQPQHF
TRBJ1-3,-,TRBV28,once,TGTGCCAGCAGTCGGGCGGGGGTGGGAGGAAACACCATATATTTT,CASSRAGVGGNTIYF
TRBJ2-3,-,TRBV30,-,TGTGCCTGGAGTGGATGGAGCAGCACAGATACGCAGTATTTT,CAWSGWSSTDTQYF
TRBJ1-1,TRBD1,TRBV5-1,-,TGCGCCAGCAGCGTGGCGGGACAGAAGAACACTGAAGCTTTCTTT,CASSVAGQKNTEAFF
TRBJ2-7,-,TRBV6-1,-,TGTGCCAGCAGTGGAACTTGGTACGAGCAGTACTTC,CASSGTWYEQYF
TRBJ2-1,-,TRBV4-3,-,TGCGCCAGCAGCCAAGATTCGGTCCTTGAGCAGTTCTTC,CASSQDSVLEQFF
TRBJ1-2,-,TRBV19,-,TGTGCCAGTAGTATTCGGGGGACGAAGCCTTATGGCTACACCTTC,CASSIRGTKPYGYTF
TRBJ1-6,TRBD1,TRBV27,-,TGTGCCAGCAGGAGCAACGTGGGACAGGGTGCCCTCCACTTT,CASRSNVGQGALHF
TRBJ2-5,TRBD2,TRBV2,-,TGTGCCAGCAACGGACTAGCGGGAGGATCGGAGACCCAGTACTTC,CASNGLAGGSETQYF
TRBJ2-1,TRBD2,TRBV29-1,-,TGCAGCTCTGCGGGAGGATTGAACAATGAGCAGTTCTTC,CSSAGGLNNEQFF
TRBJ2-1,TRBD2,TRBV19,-,TGTGCCAGTAGGCCCTGGGGGGGGGTGTCCTACAATGAGCAGTTCTTC,CASRPWGGVSYNEQFF
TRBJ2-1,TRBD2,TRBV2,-,TGTGCCAGCGGGGGACTAGCGGACACAAGTGAGCAGTTCTTC,CASGGLADTSEQFF
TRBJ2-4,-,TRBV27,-,TGTGCCAGCAGTCTGTCGACAGGCGAGGTTGCCAAAAACATTCAGTACTTC,CASSLSTGEVAKNIQYF
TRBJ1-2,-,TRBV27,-,TGTGCCAGCAGTTCGGGGGGACGGACCTACTATGGCTACACCTTC,CASSSGGRTYYGYTF
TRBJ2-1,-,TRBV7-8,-,TGTGCCAGCAGCTTAGACCTAGCCAATGAGCAGTTCTTC,CASSLDLANEQFF
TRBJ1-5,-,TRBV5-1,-,TGCGCCAGCAGCTTGGTCTCAGGGGTGGATCAGCCCCAGCATTTT,CASSLVSGVDQPQHF
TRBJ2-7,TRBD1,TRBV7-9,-,TGTTCCAGCAGCTCGTTTCTGACAGGGGGCCCCTACGAGCAGTACTTC,CSSSSFLTGGPYEQYF
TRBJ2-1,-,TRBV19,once,TGTGCCAGTATGGAGGGGGCGTACAATGAGCAGTTCTTC,CASMEGAYNEQFF
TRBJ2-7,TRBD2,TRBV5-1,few,TGCGCCAGCAGCTCCATGACTAGCGGGGCCTACGAGCAGTACTTC,CASSSMTSGAYEQYF
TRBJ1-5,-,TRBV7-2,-,TGTGCCAGCAGCTTAGGGCTCAACAATCAGCCCCAGCATTTT,CASSLGLNNQPQHF
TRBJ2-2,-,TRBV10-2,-,TGCGCCAGCAGAACCAGCACCGGGGAGCTGTTTTTT,CASRTSTGELFF